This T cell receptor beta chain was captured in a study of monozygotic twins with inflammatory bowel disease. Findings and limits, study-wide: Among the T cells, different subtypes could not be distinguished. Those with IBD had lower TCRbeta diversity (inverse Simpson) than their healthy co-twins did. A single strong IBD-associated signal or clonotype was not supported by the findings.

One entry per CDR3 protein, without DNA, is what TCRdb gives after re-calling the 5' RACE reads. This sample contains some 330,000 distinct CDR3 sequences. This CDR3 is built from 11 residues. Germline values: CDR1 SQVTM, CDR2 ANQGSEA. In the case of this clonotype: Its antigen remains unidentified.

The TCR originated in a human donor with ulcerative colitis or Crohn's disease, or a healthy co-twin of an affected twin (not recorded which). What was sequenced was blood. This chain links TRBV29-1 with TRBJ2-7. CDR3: CSVEFRYEQYF.